Reported below is one TCR beta chain. Its antigen is undetermined. The entry originates in a study of PD-1 blockade in classical Hodgkin lymphoma. Study-level background: Every 2 weeks, patients had 3 mg/kg nivolumab intravenously. General observations from the study: Differences between repertoires have undefined causes, possibly disease activity or prior therapy.

The V end lost 4 bases, the J end lost 6 bases, and 30 bases lay between the germline ends. Looked up from germline, CDR1 is SGDLS and CDR2 is YYNGEE. The CDR3 extends over 19 amino acids. Some clones are missing from TCRdb's copy, which holds only in-frame ones; the method was immunoSEQ multiplex PCR. Altogether approximately 19,000 clones are present, around 76% being singletons, with the ten largest covering roughly 20%. Indicated time point: cycle 4 day 1 (C4D1), after less than 7 weeks of nivolumab. The patients all showed relapse after autologous stem cell transplantation, while their brentuximab vedotin exposure varied.

The rearrangement uses TRBV9 and TRBJ2-3; D possibly corresponds to TRBD1 (6 bases). The material sequenced was peripheral blood mononuclear cells (PBMCs), taken before the fourth cycle of nivolumab. This receptor was identified in a human donor with classical Hodgkin lymphoma. The CDR3 here is CASSPSRGVMPSSADTQYF. Here the CDR3 DNA reads TGTGCCAGCAGCCCCAGCAGGGGAGTAATGCCCTCTTCAGCGGATACGCAGTATTTT.